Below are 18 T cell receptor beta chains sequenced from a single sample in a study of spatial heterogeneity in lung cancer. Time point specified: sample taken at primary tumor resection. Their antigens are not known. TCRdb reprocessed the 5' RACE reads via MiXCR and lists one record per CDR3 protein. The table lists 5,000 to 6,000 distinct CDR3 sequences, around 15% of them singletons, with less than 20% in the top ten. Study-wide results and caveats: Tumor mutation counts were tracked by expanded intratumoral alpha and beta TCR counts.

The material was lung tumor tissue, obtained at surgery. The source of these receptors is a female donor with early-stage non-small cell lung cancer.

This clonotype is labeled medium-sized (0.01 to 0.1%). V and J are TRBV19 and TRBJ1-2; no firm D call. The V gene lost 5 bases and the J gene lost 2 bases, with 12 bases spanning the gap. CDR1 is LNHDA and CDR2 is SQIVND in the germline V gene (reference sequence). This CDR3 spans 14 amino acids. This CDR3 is CASSSTVLNYGYTF. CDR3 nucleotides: TGTGCCAGTAGTTCCACGGTTCTCAACTATGGCTACACCTTC.

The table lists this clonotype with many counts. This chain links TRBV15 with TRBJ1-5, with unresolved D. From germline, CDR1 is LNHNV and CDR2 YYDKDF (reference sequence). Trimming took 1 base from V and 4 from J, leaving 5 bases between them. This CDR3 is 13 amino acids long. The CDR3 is CATSRGGNQPQHF. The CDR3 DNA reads TGTGCCACCAGCAGAGGGGGTAATCAGCCCCAGCATTTT.

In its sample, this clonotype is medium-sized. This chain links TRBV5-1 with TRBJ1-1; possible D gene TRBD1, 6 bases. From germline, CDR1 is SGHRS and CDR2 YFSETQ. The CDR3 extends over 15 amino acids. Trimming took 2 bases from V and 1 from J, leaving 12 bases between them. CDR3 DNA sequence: TGCGCCAGCAGCTTCGACAGGATGCCGAACACTGAAGCTTTCTTT. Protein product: CASSFDRMPNTEAFF.

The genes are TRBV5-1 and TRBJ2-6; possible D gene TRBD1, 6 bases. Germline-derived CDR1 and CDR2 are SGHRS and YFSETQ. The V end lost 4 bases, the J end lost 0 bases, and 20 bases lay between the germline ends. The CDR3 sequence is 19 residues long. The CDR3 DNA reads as TGCGCCAGCAGCCTGGGGACGGGACAATCGTTCTCTGGGGCCAACGTCCTGACTTTC. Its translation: CASSLGTGQSFSGANVLTF.

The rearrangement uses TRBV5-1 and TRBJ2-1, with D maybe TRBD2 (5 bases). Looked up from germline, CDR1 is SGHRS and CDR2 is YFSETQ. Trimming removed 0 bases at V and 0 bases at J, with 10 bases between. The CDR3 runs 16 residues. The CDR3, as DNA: TGCGCCAGCAGCTTGGATCCTAGCTCCTCCTACAATGAGCAGTTCTTC. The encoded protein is CASSLDPSSSYNEQFF.

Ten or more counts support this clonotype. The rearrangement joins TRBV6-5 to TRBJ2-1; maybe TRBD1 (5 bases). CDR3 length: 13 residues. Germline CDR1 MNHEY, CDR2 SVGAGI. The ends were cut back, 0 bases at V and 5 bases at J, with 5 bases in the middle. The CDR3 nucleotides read TGTGCCAGCAGTTACTCAGGGGACAATGAGCAGTTCTTC. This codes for CASSYSGDNEQFF.

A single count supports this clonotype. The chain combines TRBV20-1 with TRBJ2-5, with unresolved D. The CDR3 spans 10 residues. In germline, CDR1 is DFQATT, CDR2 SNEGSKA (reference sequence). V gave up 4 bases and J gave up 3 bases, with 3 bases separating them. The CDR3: CSAIEETQYF. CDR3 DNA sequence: TGCAGTGCTATTGAAGAGACCCAGTACTTC.

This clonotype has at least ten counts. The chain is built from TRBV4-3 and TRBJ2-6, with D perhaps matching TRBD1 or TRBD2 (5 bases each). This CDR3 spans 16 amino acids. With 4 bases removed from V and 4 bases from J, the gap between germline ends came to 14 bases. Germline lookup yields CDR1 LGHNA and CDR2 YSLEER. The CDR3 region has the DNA TGCGCCAGCAGCCTCAACCGGGGCGGAGGGGCCAACGTCCTGACTTTC. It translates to CASSLNRGGGANVLTF.

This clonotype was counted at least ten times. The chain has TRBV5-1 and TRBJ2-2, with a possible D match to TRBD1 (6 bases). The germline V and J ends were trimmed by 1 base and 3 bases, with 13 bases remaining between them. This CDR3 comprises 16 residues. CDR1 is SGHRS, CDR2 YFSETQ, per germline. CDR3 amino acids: CASSLRGMMDTGELFF. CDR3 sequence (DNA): TGCGCCAGCAGCTTGAGGGGGATGATGGACACCGGGGAGCTGTTTTTT.

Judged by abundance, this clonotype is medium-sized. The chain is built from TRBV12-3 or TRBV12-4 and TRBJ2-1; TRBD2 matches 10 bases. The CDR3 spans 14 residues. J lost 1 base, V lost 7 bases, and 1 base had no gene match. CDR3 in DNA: TGTGCCAGCATTAGCGGGAGGTCCTACAATGAGCAGTTCTTC. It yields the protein CASISGRSYNEQFF.

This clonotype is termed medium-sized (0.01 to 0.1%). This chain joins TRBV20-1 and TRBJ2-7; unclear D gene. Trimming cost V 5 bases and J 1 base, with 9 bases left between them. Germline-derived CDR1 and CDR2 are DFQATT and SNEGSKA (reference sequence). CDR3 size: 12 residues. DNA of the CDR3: TGCAGTGCTCGGACCCCTTCCTACGAGCAGTACGTC. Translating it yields CSARTPSYEQYV.

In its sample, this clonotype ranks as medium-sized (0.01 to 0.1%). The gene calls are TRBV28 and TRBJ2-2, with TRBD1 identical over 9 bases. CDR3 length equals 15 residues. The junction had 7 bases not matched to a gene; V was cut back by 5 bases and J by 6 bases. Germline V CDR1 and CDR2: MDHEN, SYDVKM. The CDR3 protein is CASSLGTGRAGELFF. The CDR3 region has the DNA TGTGCCAGCAGTCTCGGGACAGGGCGAGCCGGGGAGCTGTTTTTT.

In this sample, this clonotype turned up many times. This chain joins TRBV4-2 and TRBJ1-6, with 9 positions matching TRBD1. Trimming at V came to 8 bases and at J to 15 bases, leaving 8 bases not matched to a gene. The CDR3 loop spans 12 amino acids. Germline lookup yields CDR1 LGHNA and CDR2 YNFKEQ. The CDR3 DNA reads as TGTGCCAGCGGACAGGGGTGGAATGACCTCCACTTT. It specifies CASGQGWNDLHF.

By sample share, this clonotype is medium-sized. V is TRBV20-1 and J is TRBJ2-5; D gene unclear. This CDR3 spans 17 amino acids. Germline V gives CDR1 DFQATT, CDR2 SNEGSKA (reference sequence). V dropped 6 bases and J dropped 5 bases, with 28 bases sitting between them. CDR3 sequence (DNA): TGCAGTGCCCGAACTGGTGGCGCGCCAACCGGTTGGGAGACCCAGTACTTC. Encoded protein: CSARTGGAPTGWETQYF.

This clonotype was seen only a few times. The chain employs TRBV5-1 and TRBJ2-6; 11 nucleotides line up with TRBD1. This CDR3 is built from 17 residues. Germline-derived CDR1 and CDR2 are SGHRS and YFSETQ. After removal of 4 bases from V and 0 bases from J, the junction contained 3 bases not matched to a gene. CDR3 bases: TGCGCCAGCAGCCGAGGACAGGGGGCCTCTGGGGCCAACGTCCTGACTTTC. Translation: CASSRGQGASGANVLTF.

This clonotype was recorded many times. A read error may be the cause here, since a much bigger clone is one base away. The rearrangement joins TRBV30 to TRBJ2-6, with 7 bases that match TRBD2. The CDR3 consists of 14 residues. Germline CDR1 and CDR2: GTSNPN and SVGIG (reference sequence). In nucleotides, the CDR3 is TGTGTCGGGACTATTGACTCTGGGGCCAACGTCCTGACTTTC. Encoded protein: CVGTIDSGANVLTF.

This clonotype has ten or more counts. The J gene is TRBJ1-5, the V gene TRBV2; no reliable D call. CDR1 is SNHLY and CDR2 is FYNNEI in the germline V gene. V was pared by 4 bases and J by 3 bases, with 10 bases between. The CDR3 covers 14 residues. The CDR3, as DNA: TGTGCCAGCAGTGGAGGGCTTAACAATCAGCCCCAGCATTTT. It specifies CASSGGLNNQPQHF. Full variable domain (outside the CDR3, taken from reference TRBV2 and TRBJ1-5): EPEVTQTPSHQVTQMGQEVILRCVPISNHLYFYWYRQILGQKVEFLVSFYNNEISEKSEIFDDQFSVERPDGSNFTLKIRSTKLEDSAMYFCASSGGLNNQPQHFGDGTRLSIL.

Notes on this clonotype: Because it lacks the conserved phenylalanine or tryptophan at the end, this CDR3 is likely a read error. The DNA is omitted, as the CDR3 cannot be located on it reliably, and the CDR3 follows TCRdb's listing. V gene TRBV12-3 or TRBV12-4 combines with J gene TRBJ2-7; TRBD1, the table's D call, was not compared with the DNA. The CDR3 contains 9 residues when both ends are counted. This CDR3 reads CAISFRGRR.